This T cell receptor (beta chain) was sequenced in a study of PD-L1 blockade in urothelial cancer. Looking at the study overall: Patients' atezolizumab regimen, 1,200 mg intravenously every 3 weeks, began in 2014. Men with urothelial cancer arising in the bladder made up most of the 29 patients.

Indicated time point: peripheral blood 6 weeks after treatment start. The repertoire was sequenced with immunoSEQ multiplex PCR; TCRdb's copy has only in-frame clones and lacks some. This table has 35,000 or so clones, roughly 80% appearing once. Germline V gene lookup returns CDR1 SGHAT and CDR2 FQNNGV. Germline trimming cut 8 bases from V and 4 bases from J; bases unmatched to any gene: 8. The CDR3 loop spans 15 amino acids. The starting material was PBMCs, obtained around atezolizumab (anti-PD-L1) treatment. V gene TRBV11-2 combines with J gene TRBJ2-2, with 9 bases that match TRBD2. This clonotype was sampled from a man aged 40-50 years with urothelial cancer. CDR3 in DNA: TGTGCCAGCTCGGGGCTAGCGGGACCCACCGGGGAGCTGTTTTTT. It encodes CASSGLAGPTGELFF.